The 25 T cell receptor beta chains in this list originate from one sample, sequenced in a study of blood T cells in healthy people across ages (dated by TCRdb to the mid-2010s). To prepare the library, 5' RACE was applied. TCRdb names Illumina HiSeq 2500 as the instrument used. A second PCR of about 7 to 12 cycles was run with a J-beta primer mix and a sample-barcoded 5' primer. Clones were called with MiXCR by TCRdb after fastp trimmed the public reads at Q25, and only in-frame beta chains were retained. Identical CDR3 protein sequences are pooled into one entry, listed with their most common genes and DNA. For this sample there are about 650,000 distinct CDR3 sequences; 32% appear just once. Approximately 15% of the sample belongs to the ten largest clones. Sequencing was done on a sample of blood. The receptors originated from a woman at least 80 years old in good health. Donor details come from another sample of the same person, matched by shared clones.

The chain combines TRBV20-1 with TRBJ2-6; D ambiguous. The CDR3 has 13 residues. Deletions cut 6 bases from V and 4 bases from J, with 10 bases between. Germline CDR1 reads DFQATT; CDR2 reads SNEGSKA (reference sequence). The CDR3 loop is CSAPLTGANVLTF. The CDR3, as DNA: TGCAGTGCGCCGCTGACAGGGGCCAACGTCCTGACTTTC.

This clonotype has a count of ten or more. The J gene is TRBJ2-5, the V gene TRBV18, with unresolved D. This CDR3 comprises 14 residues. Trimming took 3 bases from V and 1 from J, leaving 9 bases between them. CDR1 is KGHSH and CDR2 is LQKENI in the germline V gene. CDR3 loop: CASSPTPRQETQYF. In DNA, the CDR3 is TGTGCCAGCTCACCGACACCTCGCCAAGAGACCCAGTACTTC.

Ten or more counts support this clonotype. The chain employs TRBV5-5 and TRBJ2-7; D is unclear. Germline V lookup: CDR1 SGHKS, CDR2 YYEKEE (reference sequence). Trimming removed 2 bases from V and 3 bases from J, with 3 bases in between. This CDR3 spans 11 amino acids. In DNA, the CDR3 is TGTGCCAGCAGCTTAATCTACGAGCAGTACTTC. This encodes CASSLIYEQYF.

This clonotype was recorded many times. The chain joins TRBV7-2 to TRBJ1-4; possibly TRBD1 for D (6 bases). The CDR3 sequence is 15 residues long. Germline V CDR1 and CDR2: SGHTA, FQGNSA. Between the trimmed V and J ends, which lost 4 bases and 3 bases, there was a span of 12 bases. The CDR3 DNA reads TGTGCCAGCAGCTCCGGGGGGCTGGCTAATGAAAAACTGTTTTTT. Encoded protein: CASSSGGLANEKLFF.

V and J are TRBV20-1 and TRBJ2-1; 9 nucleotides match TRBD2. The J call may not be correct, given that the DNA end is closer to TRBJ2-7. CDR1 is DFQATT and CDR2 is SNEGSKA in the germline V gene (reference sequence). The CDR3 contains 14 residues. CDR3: CSASRCGGVNEQYF. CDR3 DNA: TGCAGTGCTAGTCGTTGCGGGGGGGTCAATGAGCAGTACTTC.

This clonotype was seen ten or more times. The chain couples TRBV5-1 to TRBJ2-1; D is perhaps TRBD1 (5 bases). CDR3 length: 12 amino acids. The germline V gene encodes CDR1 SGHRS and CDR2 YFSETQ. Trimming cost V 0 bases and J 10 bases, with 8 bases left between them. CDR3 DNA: TGCGCCAGCAGCTTGGCGGCAGGGGAGCAGTTCTTC. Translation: CASSLAAGEQFF.

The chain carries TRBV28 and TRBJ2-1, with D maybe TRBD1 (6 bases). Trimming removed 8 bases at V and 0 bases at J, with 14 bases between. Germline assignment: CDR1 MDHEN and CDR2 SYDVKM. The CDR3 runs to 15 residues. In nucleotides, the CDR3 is TGTGCCAGCTCACCACAGGACAGCTCCTACAATGAGCAGTTCTTC. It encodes CASSPQDSSYNEQFF.

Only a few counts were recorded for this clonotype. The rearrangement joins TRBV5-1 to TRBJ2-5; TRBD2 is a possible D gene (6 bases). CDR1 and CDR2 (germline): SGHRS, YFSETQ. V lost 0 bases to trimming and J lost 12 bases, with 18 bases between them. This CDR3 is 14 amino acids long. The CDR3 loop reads CASSLGPLSGPEYF. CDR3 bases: TGCGCCAGCAGCTTGGGACCCCTAAGCGGGCCTGAGTACTTC.

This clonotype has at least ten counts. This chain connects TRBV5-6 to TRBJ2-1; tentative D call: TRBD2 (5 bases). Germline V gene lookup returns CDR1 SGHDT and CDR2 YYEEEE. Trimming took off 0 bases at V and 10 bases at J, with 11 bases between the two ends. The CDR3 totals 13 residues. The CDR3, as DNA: TGTGCCAGCAGCTTGGCCGGGGTGGGAGAGCAGTTCTTC. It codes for CASSLAGVGEQFF.

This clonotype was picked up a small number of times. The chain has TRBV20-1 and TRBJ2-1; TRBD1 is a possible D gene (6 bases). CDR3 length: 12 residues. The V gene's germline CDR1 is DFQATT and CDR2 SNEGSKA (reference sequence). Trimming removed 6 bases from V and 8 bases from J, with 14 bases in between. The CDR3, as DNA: TGCAGTGCCCACAGGGATCGGGATGAGCAGTTCTTC. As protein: CSAHRDRDEQFF.

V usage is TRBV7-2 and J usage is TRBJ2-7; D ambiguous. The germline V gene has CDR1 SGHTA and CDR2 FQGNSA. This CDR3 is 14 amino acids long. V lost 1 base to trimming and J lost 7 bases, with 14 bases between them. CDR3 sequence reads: CASSLEGCNNEQYF. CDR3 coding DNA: TGTGCCAGCAGCTTAGAAGGCTGCAACAATGAGCAGTACTTC. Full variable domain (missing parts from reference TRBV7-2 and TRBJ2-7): GAGVSQSPSNKVTEKGKDVELRCDPISGHTALYWYRQSLGQGLEFLIYFQGNSAPDKSGLPSDRFSAERTGGSVSTLTIQRTQQEDSAVYLCASSLEGCNNEQYFGPGTRLTVT.

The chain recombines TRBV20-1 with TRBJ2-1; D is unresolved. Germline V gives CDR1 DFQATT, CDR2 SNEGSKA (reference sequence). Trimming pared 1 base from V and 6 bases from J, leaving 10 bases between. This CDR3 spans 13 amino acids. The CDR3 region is CSARVPTFNEQFF. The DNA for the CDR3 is TGCAGTGCTAGAGTCCCTACTTTCAATGAGCAGTTCTTC.

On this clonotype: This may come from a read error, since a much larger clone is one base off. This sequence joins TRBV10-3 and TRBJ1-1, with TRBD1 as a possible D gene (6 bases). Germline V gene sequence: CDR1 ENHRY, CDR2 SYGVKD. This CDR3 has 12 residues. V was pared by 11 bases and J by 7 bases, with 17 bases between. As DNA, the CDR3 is TGTGCCGTCCGCCGGGGGGCGGATGAAGCTTTCTTT. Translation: CAVRRGADEAFF.

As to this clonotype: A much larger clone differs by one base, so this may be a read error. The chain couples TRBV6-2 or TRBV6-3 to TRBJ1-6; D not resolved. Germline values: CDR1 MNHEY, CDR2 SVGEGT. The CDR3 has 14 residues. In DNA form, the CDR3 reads TGTGCCAGCGGCTTCCTCTTCAGGAATTCATCCCTCCACTTT. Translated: CASGFLFRNSSLHF.

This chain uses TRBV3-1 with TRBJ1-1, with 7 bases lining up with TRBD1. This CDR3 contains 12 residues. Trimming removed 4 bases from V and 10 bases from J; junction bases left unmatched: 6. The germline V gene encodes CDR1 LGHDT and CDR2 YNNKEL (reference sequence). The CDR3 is CASSLTTGRAFF. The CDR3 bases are TGTGCCAGCAGCCTCACGACAGGGAGAGCTTTCTTT.

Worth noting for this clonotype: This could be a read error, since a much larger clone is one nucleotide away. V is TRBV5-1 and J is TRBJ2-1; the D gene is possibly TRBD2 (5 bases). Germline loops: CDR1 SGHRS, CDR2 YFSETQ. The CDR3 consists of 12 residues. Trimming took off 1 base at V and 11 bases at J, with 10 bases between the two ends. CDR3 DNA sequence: TGCGCCAGCAGCTTGTTGAGGGTTAAGCAGTTCTTC. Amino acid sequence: CASSLLRVKQFF.

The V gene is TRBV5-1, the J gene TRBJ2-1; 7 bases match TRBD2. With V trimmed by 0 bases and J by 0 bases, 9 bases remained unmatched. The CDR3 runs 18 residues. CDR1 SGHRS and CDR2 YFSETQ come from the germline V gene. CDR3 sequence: CASSLGGLVSPSYNEQFF. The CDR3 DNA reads TGCGCCAGCAGCTTGGGTGGACTAGTGTCTCCCTCCTACAATGAGCAGTTCTTC.

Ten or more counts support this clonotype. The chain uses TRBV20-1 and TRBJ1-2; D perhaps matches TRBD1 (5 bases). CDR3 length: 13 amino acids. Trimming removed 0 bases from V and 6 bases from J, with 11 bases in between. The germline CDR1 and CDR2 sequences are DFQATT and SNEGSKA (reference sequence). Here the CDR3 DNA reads TGCAGTGCTAGAGATCCGGTACAGGATGGCTACACCTTC. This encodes CSARDPVQDGYTF.

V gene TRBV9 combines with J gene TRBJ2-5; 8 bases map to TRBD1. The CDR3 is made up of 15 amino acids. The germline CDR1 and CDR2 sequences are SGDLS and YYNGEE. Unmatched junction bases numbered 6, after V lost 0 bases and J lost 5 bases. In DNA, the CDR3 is TGTGCCAGCAGCGTAGACAGGGGGATGGGCGAGACCCAGTACTTC. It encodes CASSVDRGMGETQYF. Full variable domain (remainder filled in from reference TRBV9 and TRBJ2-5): DSGVTQTPKHLITATGQRVTLRCSPRSGDLSVYWYQQSLDQGLQFLIQYYNGEERAKGNILERFSAQQFPDLHSELNLSSLELGDSALYFCASSVDRGMGETQYFGPGTRLLVL.

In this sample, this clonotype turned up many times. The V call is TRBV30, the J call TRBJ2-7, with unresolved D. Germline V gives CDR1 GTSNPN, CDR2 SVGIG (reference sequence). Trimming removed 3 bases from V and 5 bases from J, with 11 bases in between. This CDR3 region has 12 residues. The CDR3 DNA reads TGTGCCTGGAGCGGGCGTGAGGACGAGCAGTACTTC. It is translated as CAWSGREDEQYF.

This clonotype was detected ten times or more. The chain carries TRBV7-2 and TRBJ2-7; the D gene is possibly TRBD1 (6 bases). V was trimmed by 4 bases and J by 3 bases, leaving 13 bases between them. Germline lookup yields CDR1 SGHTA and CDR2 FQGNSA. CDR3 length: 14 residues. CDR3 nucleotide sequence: TGTGCCAGCAGCTCCGGACAGAGATTCTACGAGCAGTACTTC. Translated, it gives CASSSGQRFYEQYF.

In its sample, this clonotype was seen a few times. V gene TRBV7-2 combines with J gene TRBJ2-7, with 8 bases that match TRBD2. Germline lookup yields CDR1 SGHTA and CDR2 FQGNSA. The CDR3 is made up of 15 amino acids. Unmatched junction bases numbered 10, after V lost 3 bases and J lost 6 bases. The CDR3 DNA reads TGTGCCAGCAGCTTGGGAGCGGGAGCTTCTAGCGAGCAGTACTTC. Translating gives CASSLGAGASSEQYF.

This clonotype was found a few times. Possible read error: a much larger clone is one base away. DNA of the CDR3: TGCGCCAGCAGCAACCAGGCGGGGGCTGGGGCCAACGTCCGGACTTTC. Translated: CASSNQAGAGANVRTF. The chain uses TRBV5-1 and TRBJ2-6; a possible D gene is TRBD2 (7 bases). The CDR3 runs 16 residues. The germline V gene has CDR1 SGHRS and CDR2 YFSETQ.

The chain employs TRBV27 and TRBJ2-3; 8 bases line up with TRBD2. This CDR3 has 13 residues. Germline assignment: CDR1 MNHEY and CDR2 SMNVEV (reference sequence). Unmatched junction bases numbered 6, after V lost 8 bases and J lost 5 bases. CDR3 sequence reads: CASSGGLVDTQYF. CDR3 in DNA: TGTGCCAGCTCGGGGGGGCTCGTAGATACGCAGTATTTT.

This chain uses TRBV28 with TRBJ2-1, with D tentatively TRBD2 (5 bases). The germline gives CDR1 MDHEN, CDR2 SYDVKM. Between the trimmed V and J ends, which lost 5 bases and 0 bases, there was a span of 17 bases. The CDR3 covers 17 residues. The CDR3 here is CASSLTLGVSSYNEQFF. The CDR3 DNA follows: TGTGCCAGCAGTCTTACCCTCGGGGTGAGCTCCTACAATGAGCAGTTCTTC.